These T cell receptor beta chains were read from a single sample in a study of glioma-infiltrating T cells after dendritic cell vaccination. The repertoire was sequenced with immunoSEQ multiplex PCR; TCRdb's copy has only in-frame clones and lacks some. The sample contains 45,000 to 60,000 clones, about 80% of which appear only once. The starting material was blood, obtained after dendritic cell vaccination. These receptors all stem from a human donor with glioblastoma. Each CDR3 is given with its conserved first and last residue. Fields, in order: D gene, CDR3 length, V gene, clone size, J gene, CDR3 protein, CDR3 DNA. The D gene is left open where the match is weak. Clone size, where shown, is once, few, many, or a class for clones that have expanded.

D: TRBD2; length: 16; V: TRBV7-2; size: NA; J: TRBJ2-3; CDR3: CASALAGGLSTDTQYF; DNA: TGTGCCAGCGCCCTAGCGGGGGGACTCTCCACAGATACGCAGTATTTT
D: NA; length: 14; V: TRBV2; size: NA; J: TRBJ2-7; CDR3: CAKEARDLSYEQYF; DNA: TGTGCCAAAGAAGCCCGGGACTTATCCTACGAGCAGTACTTC
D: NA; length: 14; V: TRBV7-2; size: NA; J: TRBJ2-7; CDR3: CASSPQLVTYEQYF; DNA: TGTGCCAGCAGCCCCCAGCTAGTGACCTACGAGCAGTACTTC
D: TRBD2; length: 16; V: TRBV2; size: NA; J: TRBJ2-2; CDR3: CASTRPGLVNTGELFF; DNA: TGTGCCAGCACAAGACCGGGACTAGTGAACACCGGGGAGCTGTTTTTT
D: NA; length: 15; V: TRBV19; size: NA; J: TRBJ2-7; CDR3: CASSIQDGGPTGQYF; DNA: TGTGCCAGTAGTATACAGGACGGGGGACCGACCGGGCAGTACTTC
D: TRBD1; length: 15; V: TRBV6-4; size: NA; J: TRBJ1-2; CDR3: CASSDSPQGVGGYTF; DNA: TGTGCCAGCAGTGACTCGCCCCAGGGGGTGGGTGGCTACACCTTC
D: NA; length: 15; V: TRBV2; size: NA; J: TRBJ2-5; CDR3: CASSERRHLQETQYF; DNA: TGTGCCAGCAGTGAAAGGCGACATCTACAAGAGACCCAGTACTTC
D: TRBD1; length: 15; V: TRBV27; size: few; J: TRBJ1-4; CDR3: CASSASTGLSEKLFF; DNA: TGTGCCAGCAGTGCCTCGACAGGGTTGAGTGAAAAACTGTTTTTT
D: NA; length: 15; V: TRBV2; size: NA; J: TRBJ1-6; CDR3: CASREAGAEGSPLHF; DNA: TGTGCCAGCAGAGAGGCCGGAGCCGAAGGTTCACCCCTCCACTTT
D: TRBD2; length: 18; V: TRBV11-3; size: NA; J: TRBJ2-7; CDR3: CASSLAYANLAATYEQYF; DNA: TGTGCCAGCAGCTTAGCCTACGCGAACCTAGCGGCTACCTACGAGCAGTACTTC
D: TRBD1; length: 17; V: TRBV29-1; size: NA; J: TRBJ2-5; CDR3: CSVEEWRQGFYVETQYF; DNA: TGCAGCGTTGAAGAATGGCGACAGGGGTTTTACGTAGAGACCCAGTACTTC
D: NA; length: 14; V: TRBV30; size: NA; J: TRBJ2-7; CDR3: CAWSVVQGINEQYF; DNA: TGTGCCTGGAGTGTAGTACAGGGAATTAACGAGCAGTACTTC